This TCR beta chain was recovered during a study of identical twins. Whole-study results and caveats: The abundant beta clonotypes from cord blood had fewer insertions, and memory repertoires had none of this.

Germline CDR1 and CDR2: SGHVS and FQNEAQ. With 5 bases removed from V and 6 bases from J, the gap between germline ends came to 14 bases. CDR3 length: 14 amino acids. In every case, the donor was a healthy Caucasian. In its sample, this clonotype was seen a few times. The antigen is undetermined. MiXCR, run by TCRdb on the 5' RACE reads, gives a single entry per CDR3 protein. Among under 900,000 distinct CDR3 sequences listed, roughly an eighth were seen once. The same sample was also used in a study of yellow fever vaccine responses in identical twins.

Sequencing was carried out using PBMCs. This TCR came from a woman between 18 and 30 years old in good health. The V gene is TRBV7-8, the J gene TRBJ2-1; the D gene is possibly TRBD2 (6 bases). Written as DNA, the CDR3 is TGTGCCAGCAGCAACGGCGTCGGGGGCAATGAGCAGTTCTTC. Its translation is CASSNGVGGNEQFF.